These 4 T cell receptor beta chains were all obtained from the same sample, sequenced in a study of cytomegalovirus exposure and HLA in healthy donors. A multiplex PCR was run with 60 Vbeta primers and 13 Jbeta primers. The table came from immunoSEQ multiplex PCR; TCRdb's copy has only in-frame clones and leaves some out. Of fewer than 200,000 clones in the sample, more than 65% were seen once. The source material was PBMCs. These receptors were collected from a woman aged 40-49 years in good health and CMV-seropositive.

The chain carries TRBV25-1 and TRBJ1-1; D perhaps matches TRBD1 (6 bases). The CDR3 has 14 residues. The V gene lost 5 bases and the J gene lost 3 bases, with 13 bases spanning the gap. Germline CDR1 and CDR2: MGHDK and SYGVNS. CDR3 in DNA: TGTGCCAGCAGTTTCTCAGGGGCGGACACTGAAGCTTTCTTT. Translating it yields CASSFSGADTEAFF. Variable domain in full (rest from reference TRBV25-1 and TRBJ1-1): EADIYQTPRYLVIGTGKKITLECSQTMGHDKMYWYQQDPGMELHLIHYSYGVNSTEKGDLSSESTVSRIRTEHFPLTLESARPSHTSQYLCASSFSGADTEAFFGQGTRLTVV.

This clone was counted only a few times. The rearrangement joins TRBV28 to TRBJ2-1, with 8 bases aligning to TRBD2. This CDR3 comprises 15 residues. CDR1 is MDHEN, CDR2 SYDVKM, per germline. With V trimmed by 5 bases and J by 6 bases, 9 bases remained unmatched. As DNA, the CDR3 is TGTGCCAGCAGTCAGGTGAGACTAGCGATCAATGAGCAGTTCTTC. Its protein product is CASSQVRLAINEQFF.

CDR3: CASSGKGENYDEQYF. For the CDR3, the DNA is TGTGCCAGCAGCGGGAAGGGAGAGAATTATGACGAGCAGTACTTC. The genes are TRBV28 and TRBJ2-7; D perhaps matches TRBD2 (5 bases). Germline V gene data show CDR1 as MDHEN and CDR2 as SYDVKM. The CDR3 is made up of 15 amino acids. Trimming pared 6 bases from V and 5 bases from J, leaving 20 bases between.

This clone turned up a few times. The chain employs TRBV27 and TRBJ1-2, with 8 bases that match TRBD1. The CDR3 length is 12 residues. After removal of 5 bases from V and 8 bases from J, the junction contained 4 bases not matched to a gene. Germline lookup yields CDR1 MNHEY and CDR2 SMNVEV (reference sequence). This CDR3 is CASSAGGRGYTF. In DNA form, the CDR3 reads TGTGCCAGCAGTGCAGGGGGCCGGGGCTACACCTTC.